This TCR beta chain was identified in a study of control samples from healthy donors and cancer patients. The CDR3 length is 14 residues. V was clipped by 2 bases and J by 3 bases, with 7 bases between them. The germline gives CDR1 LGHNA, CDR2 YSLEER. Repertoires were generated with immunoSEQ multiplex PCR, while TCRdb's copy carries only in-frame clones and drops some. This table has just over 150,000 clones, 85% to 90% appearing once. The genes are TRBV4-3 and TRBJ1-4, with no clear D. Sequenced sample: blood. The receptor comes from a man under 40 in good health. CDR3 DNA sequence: TGCGCCAGCAGCCAACGGACGGCTAATGAAAAACTGTTTTTT. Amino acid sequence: CASSQRTANEKLFF.